The T cell receptor (beta chain) described here comes from a study of T cell clones after liver transplantation (dated by TCRdb to between 2018 and 2021). Notes on the research overall: The samples were obtained from ITN030ST, a randomized trial that attempted immunosuppression withdrawal within 2 years after liver transplantation. A cohort of 8 liver transplant recipients was studied, of whom 3 were classified as tolerant and 5 as non-tolerant. Of the eight recipients, a few were HCV-positive, while the remaining recipients had been transplanted for non-autoimmune, non-viral indications. Donor-reactive T cell clones were identified by TCRbeta sequencing after a pre-transplant mixed lymphocyte reaction and then tracked in post-transplant blood. Blood samples were collected pre-transplant, pre-randomization before withdrawal, and post-randomization after either complete withdrawal or failed withdrawal. As an antigen-independent comparator for the donor-reactive sequences, third party-reactive TCRbeta sequences from pre-transplant MLRs were identified as well. To count as tolerant, a recipient had to stay completely off immunosuppression for at least one year without liver enzymes climbing beyond twice the upper limit of normal. Until randomization at 12-24 months post-transplant, subjects were given standard immunosuppression, with no induction therapy.

Thawed unstimulated PBMCs were stained for CD3, CD4 and CD8 and FACS-sorted into CD3+CD4+ and CD3+CD8+ populations. All 8 studied subjects were randomized to withdrawal of immunosuppression. The Qiagen DNeasy Blood and Tissue Kit was used for genomic DNA isolation. V loses 5 bases of germline sequence and J loses 4 bases, and the interval between the two ends is 17 bases. Inclusive of the bounding cysteine and phenylalanine, the CDR3 is 16 residues long. Only CDR3 DNA remains: 48 bases, in frame from the first base. For CDR1 and CDR2, the germline V gene (reference sequence) lists PRHDT and FYEKMQ. High-throughput TCRbeta CDR3 sequencing of frozen genomic DNA was performed by immunoSEQ, including PCR amplification, mapping, bias correction and internal controls. The published analysis was carried out like this. Only productive rearrangements were retained, and each unique TCRbeta sequence was defined by its CDR3 nucleotide sequence together with its V and J gene. For a sequence to be called donor-reactive, it needed a frequency of at least 0.01% and at least 5-fold expansion in CFSE-low cells compared with unstimulated pre-transplant cells. Minimum frequency thresholds were set for each subject on the basis of the unstimulated sample with the lowest template count, so that a detection power of at least 90% was ensured. Jensen-Shannon divergence between the top 1000 TCRbeta sequences after and before transplant was used to measure repertoire turnover. Two-sided Fisher's exact tests were used to test for changes in the detection of donor-reactive sequences. TCRdb obtained this table from immuneACCESS and retained in-frame rearrangements with V and J assigned. These tables miss some clones; where compared with another copy, unresolved V genes account for less than half of the shortfall, and the remainder is unexplained. V and J calls and clone size follow that table, whereas D and trimming were derived from the DNA. The sample yields approximately 12,000 clones; roughly four fifths were counted once. The top ten constitute roughly 31% of the sample.

With regard to this clone: The antigen this receptor binds is unknown. The record has no base qualities; no much larger clone is one base away.

General conclusions and limits of the study: A significant post-transplant decrease in circulating donor-reactive CD4 TCRbeta sequences was observed in 5 of 8 subjects, irrespective of tolerance or HCV status. Donor-reactive sequences decreased more than third party-reactive sequences, which suggests partial antigen-specific deletion that was not related to withdrawal success. In a couple of subjects, low numbers of available donor cells limited the measurable donor-reactive repertoire. The conclusions were considered preliminary, being limited by small, heterogeneous patient numbers and non-standardized post-transplant time points. Without allograft tissue specimens, donor-reactive T cells may have migrated into the graft rather than being deleted. When repertoire turnover was taken into account, detection of donor-reactive sequences was significantly reduced in 7 of 8 subjects for CD4 and in 8 of 8 subjects for CD8.

Here the chain combines TRBV13 and TRBJ2-2, with a weak D call of TRBD2 (6 bases match). The sequence came from a human patient who received a liver transplant. It is possible that, after a transplant, some T cells come from the graft donor. This specimen was CD8+ T cells from blood, taken at the 22-month timepoint. The CDR3 is CASSPRGLAPTGELFF. The sequenced DNA: TGTGCCAGCAGCCCCCGGGGACTGGCTCCCACCGGGGAGCTGTTTTTT.